Listed here are 10 T cell receptor beta chains from one sample, sequenced in a study of blood T cell repertoires in COVID-19. Some clones are missing from TCRdb's copy, which holds only in-frame ones; the method was immunoSEQ multiplex PCR. The table includes 65,000 to 95,000 clones, around four fifths detected once. The material sequenced was peripheral blood. All receptors come from a man older than 75 with active or convalescent COVID-19.

This chain connects TRBV3-1 (or the pseudogene TRBV3-2) to TRBJ1-6, with 9 bases aligning to TRBD1. The CDR3 covers 15 residues. The J segment lost 9 bases and the V segment lost 4 bases, leaving 7 bases of the junction unmatched. CDR1 is LGHDT, CDR2 YNNKEL, per germline (reference sequence). CDR3 residues: CASSLRDRAGSPLHF. The CDR3 bases are TGTGCCAGCAGCCTCCGGGACAGGGCAGGTTCACCCCTCCACTTT.

This chain connects TRBV5-1 to TRBJ2-1; possibly TRBD1 for D (6 bases). This CDR3 spans 14 amino acids. V was clipped by 0 bases and J by 5 bases, with 9 bases between them. CDR1 is SGHRS, CDR2 YFSETQ, per germline. The CDR3 region is CASSLERTDNEQFF. CDR3 coding DNA: TGCGCCAGCAGCTTGGAAAGGACAGACAATGAGCAGTTCTTC.

The V call is TRBV9, the J call TRBJ1-5; a possible D gene is TRBD1 (6 bases). With 0 bases removed from V and 5 bases from J, the gap between germline ends came to 6 bases. From germline, CDR1 is SGDLS and CDR2 YYNGEE. This CDR3 comprises 13 residues. The DNA for the CDR3 is TGTGCCAGCAGCGTAGAGGGGGATCAGCCCCAGCATTTT. Encoded protein: CASSVEGDQPQHF.

The chain joins TRBV6-4 to TRBJ2-6; the D is unclear. Per the germline V gene, CDR1 is MRHNA and CDR2 is SNTAGT. Trimming cost V 0 bases and J 0 bases, with 6 bases left between them. The CDR3 is 16 residues long. This CDR3 reads CASSDSGPSGANVLTF. In nucleotides, the CDR3 is TGTGCCAGCAGTGACTCGGGCCCCTCTGGGGCCAACGTCCTGACTTTC.

This clone was seen a single time. This chain joins TRBV5-1 and TRBJ1-1, with D perhaps TRBD1 (5 bases). Deletions cut 0 bases from V and 5 bases from J, with 11 bases between. Germline lookup yields CDR1 SGHRS and CDR2 YFSETQ. The CDR3 runs to 14 residues. This CDR3 reads CASSLAAGLTEAFF. The CDR3 region has the DNA TGCGCCAGCAGCTTGGCCGCAGGGTTAACTGAAGCTTTCTTT.

The rearrangement joins TRBV3-1 (or the pseudogene TRBV3-2) to TRBJ1-4; 7 bases map to TRBD1. The germline V gene has CDR1 LGHDT and CDR2 YNNKEL (reference sequence). The CDR3 runs 18 residues. With 3 bases clipped from V and 2 bases from J, the junction kept 12 bases outside the gene matches. The CDR3 nucleotides read TGTGCCAGCAGCCACGTAGGGACAGCGGCGGAGACTAATGAAAAACTGTTTTTT. Its translation is CASSHVGTAAETNEKLFF.

CDR3 sequence (DNA): TGTGCCAGCAGTTTATTGGCCAGGATGGGCAATCAGCCCCAGCATTTT. This gives the protein CASSLLARMGNQPQHF. The chain uses TRBV28 and TRBJ1-5; D gene unclear. Germline CDR1 reads MDHEN; CDR2 reads SYDVKM. Trimming stripped 1 base from V and 2 bases from J, with 12 bases between. The length of the CDR3 is 16 residues.

V and J are TRBV30 and TRBJ1-5, with 10 bases lining up with TRBD1. Germline CDR1 and CDR2: GTSNPN and SVGIG (reference sequence). CDR3 length: 16 residues. V dropped 3 bases and J dropped 6; count of bases not matched to a gene: 11. CDR3 DNA: TGTGCCTGGAGCAAGGGGAGACAGGGGGCTCGTCAGCCCCAGCATTTT. Amino acids: CAWSKGRQGARQPQHF.

This clone was observed a handful of times. The chain combines TRBV19 with TRBJ1-5; 8 nucleotides align to TRBD1. The junction had 10 bases not matched to a gene; V was cut back by 4 bases and J by 5 bases. Germline V gene sequence: CDR1 LNHDA, CDR2 SQIVND (reference sequence). This CDR3 is 16 amino acids long. The CDR3 nucleotides are TGTGCCAGTAGTACCCTACAGGGGGGGGGCCATCAGCCCCAGCATTTT. This sequence encodes CASSTLQGGGHQPQHF.

V gene TRBV15 combines with J gene TRBJ2-1, with 8 bases identical to TRBD1. V lost 1 base to trimming and J lost 1 base; unmatched junction nucleotides: 3. CDR1 LNHNV and CDR2 YYDKDF come from the germline V gene (reference sequence). The CDR3 runs 16 residues. CDR3 sequence reads: CATSRGDRGSYNEQFF. The CDR3 DNA follows: TGTGCCACCAGCAGAGGCGACAGGGGTTCCTACAATGAGCAGTTCTTC.